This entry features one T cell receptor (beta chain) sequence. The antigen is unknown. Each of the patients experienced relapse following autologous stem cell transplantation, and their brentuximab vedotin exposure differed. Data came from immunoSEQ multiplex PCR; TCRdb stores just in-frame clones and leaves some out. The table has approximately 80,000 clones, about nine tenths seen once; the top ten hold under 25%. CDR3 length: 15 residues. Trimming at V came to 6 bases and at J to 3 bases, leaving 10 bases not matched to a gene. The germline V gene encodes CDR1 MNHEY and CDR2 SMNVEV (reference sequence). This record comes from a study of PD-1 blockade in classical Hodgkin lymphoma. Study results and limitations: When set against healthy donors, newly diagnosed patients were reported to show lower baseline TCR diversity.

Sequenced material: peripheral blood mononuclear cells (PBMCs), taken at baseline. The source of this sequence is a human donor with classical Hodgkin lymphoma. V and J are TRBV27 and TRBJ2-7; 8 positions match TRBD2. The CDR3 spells CASSPEGGRLYEQYF. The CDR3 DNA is TGTGCCAGCAGCCCCGAGGGCGGGAGGCTCTACGAGCAGTACTTC.